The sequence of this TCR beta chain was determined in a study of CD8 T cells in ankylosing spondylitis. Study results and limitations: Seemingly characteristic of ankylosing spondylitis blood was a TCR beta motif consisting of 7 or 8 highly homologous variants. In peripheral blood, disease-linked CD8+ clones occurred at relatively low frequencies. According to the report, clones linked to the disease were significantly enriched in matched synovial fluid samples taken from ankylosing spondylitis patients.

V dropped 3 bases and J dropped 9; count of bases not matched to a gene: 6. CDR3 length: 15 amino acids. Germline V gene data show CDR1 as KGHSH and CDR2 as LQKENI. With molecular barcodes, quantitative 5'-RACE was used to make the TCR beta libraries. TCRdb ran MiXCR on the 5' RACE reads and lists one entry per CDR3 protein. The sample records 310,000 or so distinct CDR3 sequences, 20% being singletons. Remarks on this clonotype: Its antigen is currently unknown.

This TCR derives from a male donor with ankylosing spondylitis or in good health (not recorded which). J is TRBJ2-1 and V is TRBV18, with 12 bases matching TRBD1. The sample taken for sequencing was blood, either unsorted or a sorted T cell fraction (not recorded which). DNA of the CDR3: TGTGCCAGCTCACCGGGACAGGGGGCCGTGGGTGAGCAGTTCTTC. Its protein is CASSPGQGAVGEQFF. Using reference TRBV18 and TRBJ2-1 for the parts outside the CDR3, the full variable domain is NAGVMQNPRHLVRRRGQEARLRCSPMKGHSHVYWYRQLPEEGLKFMVYLQKENIIDESGMPKERFSAEFPKEGPSILRIQQVVRGDSAAYFCASSPGQGAVGEQFFGPGTRLTVL.